The rows below give T cell receptor beta chains drawn from one sample of a study of monozygotic twins with cystic fibrosis. The method was immunoSEQ multiplex PCR; TCRdb's version includes in-frame clones alone and lacks a portion of them. This table has tens of thousands of clones, approximately 67% appearing once. Sequenced sample: blood. These receptors were collected from a girl aged 5-17 years with cystic fibrosis. CDR3s include the opening cysteine and the closing phenylalanine or tryptophan. A D gene is named only where the DNA matches it firmly. Rows give clone size only sometimes, using once, few, many, or a class for an expanded clone.

J	D	size	V	CDR3	DNA
TRBJ1-2	TRBD1	NA	TRBV6-6	CASSDGQGRYTF	TGTGCCAGCAGTGACGGACAGGGGCGCTACACCTTC
TRBJ2-4	NA	few	TRBV4-3	CASSQDRQLLNIQYF	TGCGCCAGCAGCCAAGATAGGCAGCTCCTAAACATTCAGTACTTC
TRBJ2-1	NA	NA	TRBV10-3	CAISDGSSYNEQFF	TGTGCCATCAGTGACGGCAGTTCCTACAATGAGCAGTTCTTC
TRBJ2-1	NA	NA	TRBV29-1	CSVPGRSSYNEQFF	TGCAGCGTTCCGGGGCGAAGCTCCTACAATGAGCAGTTCTTC
TRBJ2-1	NA	once	TRBV10-3	CAFSEGTPNEQFF	TGTGCCTTCAGTGAGGGGACCCCCAATGAGCAGTTCTTC
TRBJ2-5	TRBD2	NA	TRBV7-3	CASSLGTSGRGGETQYF	TGTGCCAGCAGCTTGGGGACTAGCGGGAGAGGAGGAGAGACCCAGTACTTC
TRBJ2-2	NA	NA	TRBV7-2	CASSLALWADANTGELFF	TGTGCCAGCAGCTTAGCGCTGTGGGCGGACGCGAACACCGGGGAGCTGTTTTTT
TRBJ1-4	NA	NA	TRBV20-1	CSARIGEKLFF	TGCAGTGCTAGGATAGGGGAAAAACTGTTTTTT
TRBJ2-5	NA	NA	TRBV25-1	CASRAETQYF	TGTGCCAGCAGGGCAGAGACCCAGTACTTC
TRBJ1-1	NA	few	TRBV19	CASSKTQWTDSREAFF	TGTGCCAGTAGTAAAACGCAATGGACAGACTCCCGTGAAGCTTTCTTT
TRBJ2-2	NA	NA	TRBV9	CASSVPTGELFF	TGTGCCAGCAGCGTTCCCACCGGGGAGCTGTTTTTT
TRBJ1-1	NA	NA	TRBV5-1	CASSFGQGYTEAFF	TGCGCCAGCAGCTTCGGGCAGGGTTACACTGAAGCTTTCTTT
TRBJ2-7	NA	few	TRBV6-7	CASSHFRGRRSYEQYF	TGTGCCAGCAGTCACTTCCGAGGACGGCGAAGCTACGAGCAGTACTTC
TRBJ2-1	NA	NA	TRBV2	CATALGQYNEQFF	TGTGCCACCGCTCTAGGACAGTACAATGAGCAGTTCTTC
TRBJ2-7	TRBD1	NA	TRBV4-1	CASSPGQGAYEQYF	TGCGCCAGCAGCCCCGGACAGGGGGCCTACGAGCAGTACTTC
TRBJ2-5	NA	few	TRBV4-1	CASSQGGTQYF	TGCGCCAGCAGCCAAGGGGGAACCCAGTACTTC
TRBJ2-1	TRBD2	NA	TRBV9	CASSFRSTGTSGGAYNEQFF	TGTGCCAGCAGCTTCCGAAGTACCGGGACTAGCGGGGGGGCTTACAATGAGCAGTTCTTC
TRBJ1-2	TRBD1	NA	TRBV28	CASSTNWDRVAIGYGYTF	TGTGCCAGCAGCACCAATTGGGACAGGGTGGCTATAGGCTATGGCTACACCTTC
TRBJ1-2	NA	NA	TRBV19	CASNTRWSENYGYTF	TGTGCCAGTAACACGAGGTGGTCTGAAAACTATGGCTACACCTTC
TRBJ2-2	NA	NA	TRBV7-9	CASVSNTGELFF	TGTGCCAGCGTTTCGAACACCGGGGAGCTGTTTTTT
TRBJ1-1	NA	once	TRBV10-3	CAIIKNTGSPEAFF	TGTGCCATCATTAAAAATACTGGGAGTCCTGAAGCTTTCTTT
TRBJ2-2	TRBD2	NA	TRBV5-1	CASSLTRSRLAGGSNTGELFF	TGCGCCAGCAGCCTTACGCGATCGAGACTAGCGGGAGGATCGAACACCGGGGAGCTGTTTTTT
TRBJ1-1	NA	NA	TRBV19	CASSKERYRDPEAFF	TGTGCCAGTAGTAAGGAAAGGTACAGGGACCCTGAAGCTTTCTTT
TRBJ2-1	TRBD2	NA	TRBV29-1	CSAPRTSGIEQFF	TGCAGCGCTCCCCGGACTAGCGGAATCGAGCAGTTCTTC
TRBJ1-3	NA	NA	TRBV2	CASSGRVGNTIYF	TGTGCCAGCAGTGGGCGGGTAGGAAACACCATATATTTT
TRBJ2-3	TRBD2	NA	TRBV4-1	CASSQEGAGGPAGTDTQYF	TGCGCCAGCAGCCAAGAAGGAGCGGGAGGGCCAGCCGGCACAGATACGCAGTATTTT
TRBJ1-1	NA	NA	TRBV19	CAGVEGGEAFF	TGTGCCGGGGTCGAGGGTGGCGAAGCTTTCTTT
TRBJ2-2	TRBD2	NA	TRBV30	CAWSVQGGRATGELFF	TGTGCCTGGAGTGTACAGGGCGGGAGGGCCACCGGGGAGCTGTTTTTT
TRBJ2-7	TRBD2	NA	TRBV10-2	CASSAGLAGFPSYEQYF	TGCGCCAGCAGTGCGGGACTAGCGGGATTTCCCTCCTACGAGCAGTACTTC
TRBJ1-1	NA	NA	TRBV5-1	CASSLAQTNTEAFF	TGCGCCAGCAGCTTGGCACAGACGAACACTGAAGCTTTCTTT
TRBJ2-1	NA	NA	TRBV30	CAWGLYNEQFF	TGTGCCTGGGGGCTCTACAATGAGCAGTTCTTC
TRBJ2-1	NA	NA	TRBV27	CASSYTNLPIGDEQFF	TGTGCCAGCAGTTATACCAACCTCCCGATCGGGGATGAGCAGTTCTTC
TRBJ1-2	NA	NA	TRBV2	CASSIADYGYTF	TGTGCCAGCTCGATCGCTGACTATGGCTACACCTTC
TRBJ1-2	NA	NA	TRBV7-6	CASSLRRTYGYTF	TGTGCCAGCAGCTTAAGGAGAACCTATGGCTACACCTTC
TRBJ1-1	NA	few	TRBV29-1	CSVVQPTGAEAFF	TGCAGCGTTGTCCAGCCGACCGGCGCTGAAGCTTTCTTT
TRBJ2-1	NA	few	TRBV27	CATQPPGDNEQFF	TGTGCCACCCAACCCCCTGGGGACAATGAGCAGTTCTTC
TRBJ2-3	TRBD2	NA	TRBV18	CASSRTSGTDTQYF	TGTGCCAGCTCAAGGACTAGCGGCACAGATACGCAGTATTTT
TRBJ1-2	NA	NA	TRBV2	CASRGLRETNYGYTF	TGTGCCAGCAGAGGGTTACGGGAAACCAACTATGGCTACACCTTC
TRBJ2-5	NA	few	TRBV5-6	CASSLFDGETQYF	TGTGCCAGCAGCTTGTTTGATGGAGAGACCCAGTACTTC
TRBJ1-2	TRBD1	NA	TRBV5-1	CASSPRQGNYGYTF	TGCGCCAGCAGCCCCAGACAGGGAAACTATGGCTACACCTTC
TRBJ1-2	TRBD1	few	TRBV7-2	CASRPQGVGLYGYTF	TGTGCCAGCAGACCACAGGGGGTTGGTCTCTATGGCTACACCTTC
TRBJ2-7	NA	once	TRBV7-9	CASSLATSYEQYF	TGTGCCAGCAGCTTAGCTACTAGCTACGAGCAGTACTTC
TRBJ1-2	TRBD1	NA	TRBV5-6	CASSWGTDNYGYTF	TGTGCCAGCAGCTGGGGGACAGACAACTATGGCTACACCTTC
TRBJ2-7	NA	few	TRBV11-2	CASSSGRRGEQYF	TGTGCCAGCAGCTCAGGACGACGCGGGGAGCAGTACTTC
TRBJ1-5	TRBD1	few	TRBV10-2	CASSEGQVRQPQHF	TGCGCCAGCAGTGAGGGACAGGTACGTCAGCCCCAGCATTTT
TRBJ2-5	TRBD1	few	TRBV19	CASAGGAETQYF	TGTGCCAGTGCAGGGGGCGCGGAGACCCAGTACTTC